This passage covers 13 T cell receptor beta chains from one sample sequenced in a study of blood T cell repertoires in COVID-19. Here immunoSEQ multiplex PCR was the method, and the copy in TCRdb shows in-frame clones only, minus some. The table lists about 66,000 clones, 85% to 90% of them singletons. The sample taken for sequencing was peripheral blood. These receptors all stem from a man aged 55 to 70 with acute or convalescent COVID-19.

The V gene is TRBV19, the J gene TRBJ1-2; 9 bases are shared with TRBD1. CDR1 LNHDA and CDR2 SQIVND come from the germline V gene (reference sequence). The CDR3 is 14 amino acids. V gave up 5 bases and J gave up 5 bases; unmatched junction bases: 6. The CDR3 DNA sequence: TGTGCCAGTAGTCCGACAGGGGGATCGTATGGCTACACCTTC. Amino acid sequence: CASSPTGGSYGYTF. Together with reference TRBV19 and TRBJ1-2, the CDR3 gives the full variable domain: DGGITQSPKYLFRKEGQNVTLSCEQNLNHDAMYWYRQDPGQGLRLIYYSQIVNDFQKGDIAEGYSVSREKKESFPLTVTSAQKNPTAFYLCASSPTGGSYGYTFGSGTRLTVV.

The chain joins TRBV7-3 to TRBJ1-2; D is possibly TRBD1 (5 bases). Germline V gene data show CDR1 as SGHTA and CDR2 as FQGTGA. This CDR3 is 14 amino acids long. Trimming cost V 3 bases and J 7 bases, with 15 bases left between them. The CDR3 DNA reads as TGTGCCAGCAGCTTGGAGGGGTCCCTCGGTGGCTACACCTTC. It translates to CASSLEGSLGGYTF.

This chain connects TRBV28 to TRBJ2-3; 11 nucleotides line up with TRBD1. CDR1 is MDHEN and CDR2 is SYDVKM in the germline V gene. The CDR3 extends over 13 amino acids. Losses at the gene ends were 7 bases for V and 5 bases for J; bases not matched to a gene: 2. The CDR3 loop reads CASMDRGQDTQYF. CDR3 coding DNA: TGTGCCAGCATGGACAGGGGGCAAGATACGCAGTATTTT.

CDR3 sequence reads: CASSESTGTGGFEQYF. CDR3 bases: TGCGCCAGCAGTGAGTCTACAGGGACAGGGGGCTTCGAGCAGTACTTC. This chain uses TRBV10-1 with TRBJ2-7; TRBD1 matches 12 bases. This CDR3 has 16 residues. The germline V gene encodes CDR1 WNHNN and CDR2 SYGVQD (reference sequence). J was trimmed by 6 bases and V by 0 bases; bases with no gene match: 6.

V gene TRBV11-2 combines with J gene TRBJ1-4, with 8 bases matching TRBD1. The trim removed 2 bases at V and 8 bases at J, leaving 4 bases unmatched. Germline V gene data show CDR1 as SGHAT and CDR2 as FQNNGV. CDR3 length equals 14 residues. The CDR3 loop reads CASSLNRGNEKLFF. The CDR3 coding sequence is TGTGCCAGCAGCTTAAACAGGGGGAACGAAAAACTGTTTTTT.

The chain recombines TRBV18 with TRBJ2-2; 9 nucleotides match TRBD2. V was pared by 4 bases and J by 3 bases, with 12 bases of the junction left unmatched. Germline V gene sequence: CDR1 KGHSH, CDR2 LQKENI. This CDR3 has 18 amino acids. The CDR3 region is CASSQLPVAGAYTGELFF. The CDR3 DNA reads as TGTGCCAGCTCACAGCTACCCGTAGCGGGGGCCTACACCGGGGAGCTGTTTTTT.

The chain carries TRBV3-1 (or the pseudogene TRBV3-2) and TRBJ2-4, with D possibly being TRBD1 (6 bases). The germline V and J ends were trimmed by 1 base and 2 bases, with 9 bases remaining between them. The CDR3 totals 15 residues. In germline, CDR1 is LGHDT, CDR2 YNNKEL (reference sequence). As DNA, the CDR3 is TGTGCCAGCAGCCAAGTAGGGGGAACCAAAAACATTCAGTACTTC. It yields the protein CASSQVGGTKNIQYF.

The rearrangement links TRBV5-1 to TRBJ2-2; weak D call: TRBD2 (5 bases). Germline-derived CDR1 and CDR2 are SGHRS and YFSETQ. V shed 9 bases and J shed 6 bases, with 15 bases lying between them. The length of the CDR3 is 13 residues. The CDR3 bases are TGCGCCAACCCGTGGTCGGGATCCGGGGAGCTGTTTTTT. Protein sequence: CANPWSGSGELFF.

The chain links TRBV29-1 to TRBJ1-3, with D perhaps TRBD1 (6 bases). There are 16 residues in the CDR3. V was pared by 2 bases and J by 0 bases, with 14 bases between. Germline-derived CDR1 and CDR2 are SQVTM and ANQGSEA. The CDR3 DNA reads as TGCAGCGTTGAAACAAGTCCGGGACACTCTGGAAACACCATATATTTT. This encodes CSVETSPGHSGNTIYF.

This chain links TRBV5-6 with TRBJ2-3; the match to TRBD2 covers 7 bases. Losses at the gene ends were 2 bases for V and 0 bases for J; bases not matched to a gene: 3. The length of the CDR3 is 15 residues. Germline lookup yields CDR1 SGHDT and CDR2 YYEEEE. CDR3 bases: TGTGCCAGCAGCTTCTGGCGGGGGAGCACAGATACGCAGTATTTT. Protein sequence: CASSFWRGSTDTQYF. The whole variable domain, filled in from reference TRBV5-6 and TRBJ2-3, reads DAGVTQSPTHLIKTRGQQVTLRCSPKSGHDTVSWYQQALGQGPQFIFQYYEEEERQRGNFPDRFSGHQFPNYSSELNVNALLLGDSALYLCASSFWRGSTDTQYFGPGTRLTVL.

This chain uses TRBV5-1 with TRBJ2-2; 10 bases line up with TRBD1. Germline-derived CDR1 and CDR2 are SGHRS and YFSETQ. The CDR3 has 20 residues. Trimming took 3 bases from V and 5 from J; bases not matched to a gene: 19. The CDR3 protein is CASSSPGQGIGSLRTGELFF. Written as DNA, the CDR3 is TGCGCCAGCAGCTCCCCGGGACAGGGGATCGGTAGTTTGCGAACCGGGGAGCTGTTTTTT.

CDR3 region: CASSKDRDEQFF. DNA for the CDR3: TGTGCCAGCAGTAAGGACAGGGATGAGCAGTTCTTC. The chain carries TRBV6-6 and TRBJ2-1; 8 bases fit TRBD1. Germline V gene lookup returns CDR1 MNHNY and CDR2 SVGAGI (reference sequence). J lost 8 bases, V lost 5 bases, and 2 bases had no gene match. The CDR3 spans 12 residues.

V gene TRBV5-1 combines with J gene TRBJ2-4; 7 nucleotides match TRBD1. Germline assignment: CDR1 SGHRS and CDR2 YFSETQ. The CDR3 runs to 15 residues. V was clipped by 5 bases and J by 0 bases; unmatched bases: 5. The CDR3 nucleotides are TGCGCCAGCAGTGACCGGACAGGAGCCAAAAACATTCAGTACTTC. Translation gives CASSDRTGAKNIQYF. Complete variable domain (other parts from reference TRBV5-1 and TRBJ2-4): KAGVTQTPRYLIKTRGQQVTLSCSPISGHRSVSWYQQTPGQGLQFLFEYFSETQRNKGNFPGRFSGRQFSNSRSEMNVSTLELGDSALYLCASSDRTGAKNIQYFGAGTRLSVL.